What follows describes a single T cell receptor beta chain. Its antigen remains unidentified. The record originates from a study of radiation and T cells in renal cell carcinoma. The CDR3 runs to 14 residues. The V gene's germline CDR1 is SGDLS and CDR2 YYNGEE. V was pared by 4 bases and J by 2 bases, with 12 bases between. Study results and limitations: In blood, top tumor clones expanded by 2 weeks, shrinking by 4.

Time point given: baseline pretreatment blood. This sample's treatment: 15 Gy SBRT to primary tumor, nephrectomy 4 weeks later. Sequencing was performed with immunoSEQ multiplex PCR; in TCRdb, only in-frame clones are kept and a portion is missing. The sample holds 150,000 or so clones, around nine tenths seen once. The sample here was blood, taken from a patient whose treatment included radiotherapy and nephrectomy. The V gene is TRBV9, the J gene TRBJ1-2; a possible D gene is TRBD1 (6 bases). This receptor was taken from a woman aged 50 to 60 with renal cell carcinoma. CDR3 loop: CASSTRQVNYGYTF. The CDR3 DNA reads as TGTGCCAGCAGCACCCGACAGGTGAACTATGGCTACACCTTC. The whole variable domain, remainder taken from reference TRBV9 and TRBJ1-2, is DSGVTQTPKHLITATGQRVTLRCSPRSGDLSVYWYQQSLDQGLQFLIQYYNGEERAKGNILERFSAQQFPDLHSELNLSSLELGDSALYFCASSTRQVNYGYTFGSGTRLTVV.